One sample yielded the 2 T cell receptor beta chains listed below, sequenced in a study of identical twins. TCRdb re-called the 5' RACE reads with MiXCR, one entry per CDR3 protein. The profile covers 600,000 to 850,000 distinct CDR3 sequences, with 15% to 20% appearing a single time and around 12% taken by the ten largest. This sample was shared with a second study, whose subject was T cells expressing NK-cell markers.

The sequenced sample was PBMCs. Receptors were obtained from a woman younger than 30 in good health.

This clonotype was picked up many times. The CDR3: CSASDRSNYGYTF. CDR3 in DNA: TGCAGTGCTTCAGACAGGTCTAACTATGGCTACACCTTC. The chain employs TRBV20-1 and TRBJ1-2; the D gene is possibly TRBD1 (6 bases). V lost 5 bases and J lost 0, with 10 bases in between. CDR3 length: 13 residues. CDR1 is DFQATT and CDR2 is SNEGSKA in the germline V gene (reference sequence).

This clonotype turned up a few times. The V gene is TRBV7-9, the J gene TRBJ2-5; 9 bases line up with TRBD2. Looked up from germline, CDR1 is SEHNR and CDR2 is FQNEAQ (reference sequence). V shed 5 bases and J 3 bases; nucleotides not matched to a gene: 13. This CDR3 is built from 17 residues. Written as DNA, the CDR3 is TGTGCCAGCAGCGGAAATGGGCGGGGGGGCCTAGAAGAGACCCAGTACTTC. As protein: CASSGNGRGGLEETQYF.